This T cell receptor (beta chain) was sequenced during a study of blood T cells in healthy people across ages. About the study: Template switching picked up about one barcoded beta molecule for each two T cells. General observations from the study: When one million T cells were used, diversity estimates were thought to be underestimates.

Healthy Caucasians from Russia aged roughly 6 to 95 served as donors. A sample-barcoded 5' primer and a J-beta primer mix were used in a second PCR of roughly 7 to 11 cycles. Any given sample supplied a minimum of 2.5 million CDR3-containing paired-end reads. TCRdb reprocessed the 5' RACE reads via MiXCR and lists one record per CDR3 protein. The sample gives about 670,000 distinct CDR3 sequences, around 43% of which show up once; 25% to 30% is in the top ten. CDR1 is SGHAT, CDR2 FQNNGV, per germline. This CDR3 has 16 amino acids. Trimming cost V 1 base and J 2 bases; bases outside gene matches: 7. As concerns this clonotype: Its specificity is not known.

J is TRBJ2-7 and V is TRBV11-2, with 8 bases identical to TRBD2. This clonotype was obtained from an older man in good health. Sample: blood. This CDR3 reads CASSLGLRREAYEQYF. Here the CDR3 DNA reads TGTGCCAGCAGCTTAGGGCTTAGGCGGGAGGCCTACGAGCAGTACTTC.